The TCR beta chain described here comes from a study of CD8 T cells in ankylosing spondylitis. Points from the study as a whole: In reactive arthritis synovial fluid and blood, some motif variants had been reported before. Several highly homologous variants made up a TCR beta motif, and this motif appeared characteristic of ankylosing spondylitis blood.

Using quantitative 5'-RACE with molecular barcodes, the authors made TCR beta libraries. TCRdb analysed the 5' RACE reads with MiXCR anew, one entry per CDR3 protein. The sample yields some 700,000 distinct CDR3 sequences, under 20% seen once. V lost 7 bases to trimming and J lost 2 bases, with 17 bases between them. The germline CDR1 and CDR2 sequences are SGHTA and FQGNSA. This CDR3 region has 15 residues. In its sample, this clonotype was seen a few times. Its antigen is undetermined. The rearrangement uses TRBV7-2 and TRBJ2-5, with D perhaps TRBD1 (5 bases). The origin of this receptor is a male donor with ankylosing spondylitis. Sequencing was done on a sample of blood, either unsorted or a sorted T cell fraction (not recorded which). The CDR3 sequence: CASNPLGRAQETQYF. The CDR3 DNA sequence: TGTGCCAGCAACCCTCTAGGCAGGGCGCAAGAGACCCAGTACTTC.